This TCR beta chain was observed in a study of cytomegalovirus exposure and HLA in healthy donors. Study in general: HLA-typed donors were the source of 82 million or so unique TCRs, which an early data release held.

PCR amplification relied on 60 Vbeta primers (plus 13 Jbeta primers). The authors' processing: Unique TCR beta chains totaled roughly 81 million in a later count, with about 11 million of them shared. Assay used: immunoSEQ multiplex PCR; TCRdb lists only in-frame clones, some missing. The V and J calls and clone size are taken from that table; D and trimming were inferred from the DNA. This table holds about 180,000 clones, around 79% found once. The CDR3 runs 14 residues. From germline, CDR1 is LGHNT and CDR2 FRNRAP. Between the trimmed V and J ends, which lost 5 bases and 1 base, there was a span of 9 bases.

This sequence was found in a woman in her thirties or forties in good health and CMV-seronegative. The chain couples TRBV12-5 to TRBJ1-3; D possibly corresponds to TRBD1 (6 bases). Sequencing used PBMCs. The CDR3 region is CASGDTGSGNTIYF. The CDR3 nucleotides read TGTGCTAGTGGTGATACAGGGTCTGGAAACACCATATATTTT.